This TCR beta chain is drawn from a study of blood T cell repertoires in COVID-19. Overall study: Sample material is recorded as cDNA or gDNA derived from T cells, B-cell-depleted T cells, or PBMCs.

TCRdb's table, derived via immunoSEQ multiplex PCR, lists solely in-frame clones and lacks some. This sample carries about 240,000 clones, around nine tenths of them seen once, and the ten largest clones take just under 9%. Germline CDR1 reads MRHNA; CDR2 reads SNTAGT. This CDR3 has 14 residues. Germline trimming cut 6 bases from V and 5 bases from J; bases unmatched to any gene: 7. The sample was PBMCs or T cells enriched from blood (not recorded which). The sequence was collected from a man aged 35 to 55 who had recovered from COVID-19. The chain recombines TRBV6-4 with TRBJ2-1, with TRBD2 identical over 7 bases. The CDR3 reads CASRAMTSHNEQFF. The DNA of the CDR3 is TGTGCCAGCAGGGCTATGACTAGCCACAATGAGCAGTTCTTC.